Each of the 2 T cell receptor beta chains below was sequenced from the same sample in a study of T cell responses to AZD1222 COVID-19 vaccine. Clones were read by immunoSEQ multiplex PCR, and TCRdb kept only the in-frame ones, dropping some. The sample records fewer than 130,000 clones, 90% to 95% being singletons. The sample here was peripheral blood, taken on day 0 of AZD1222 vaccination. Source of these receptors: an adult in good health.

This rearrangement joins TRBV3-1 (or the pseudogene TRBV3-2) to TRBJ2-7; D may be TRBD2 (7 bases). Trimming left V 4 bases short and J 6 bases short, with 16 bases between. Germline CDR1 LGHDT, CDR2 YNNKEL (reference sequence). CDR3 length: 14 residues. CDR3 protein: CASSRQRRGGEQYF. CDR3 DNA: TGTGCCAGCAGCCGGCAACGAAGGGGGGGCGAGCAGTACTTC.

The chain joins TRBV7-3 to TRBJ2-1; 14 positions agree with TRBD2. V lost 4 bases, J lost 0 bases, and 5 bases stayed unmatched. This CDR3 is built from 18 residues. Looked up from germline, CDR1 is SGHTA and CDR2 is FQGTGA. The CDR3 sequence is CASSSGLAGASSYNEQFF. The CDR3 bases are TGTGCCAGCAGCTCGGGACTAGCGGGAGCCAGCTCCTACAATGAGCAGTTCTTC. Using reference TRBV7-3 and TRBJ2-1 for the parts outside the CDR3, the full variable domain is GAGVSQTPSNKVTEKGKYVELRCDPISGHTALYWYRQSLGQGPEFLIYFQGTGAADDSGLPNDRFFAVRPEGSVSTLKIQRTERGDSAVYLCASSSGLAGASSYNEQFFGPGTRLTVL.